This TCR beta chain was retrieved from a study of Ad26.COV2.S vaccination and SARS-CoV-2 variants (dated by TCRdb to the early 2020s). Background for the entire study: Donors in the vaccine arm were drawn from COV1001, a multicentre, randomized, double-blind, placebo-controlled phase I-IIa trial testing Ad26.COV2.S in healthy adults. Investigators remained blinded to trial group allocation during experiments and outcome assessment. Trial participants were randomized into five groups of five, in which low-dose or high-dose Ad26.COV2.S was given once or twice, or placebo was given on both occasions. The specificity and breadth of SARS-CoV-2-reactive T cell receptors after Ad26.COV2.S vaccination were assessed by TCRbeta repertoire sequencing. Ad26.COV2.S was administered intramuscularly at 5 x 10^10 or 1 x 10^11 viral particles, either as a single shot or as two shots given 56 days apart. A total of roughly 32 samples were included in the TCR-sequenced set, comprising roughly 19 Ad26.COV2.S vaccine recipients, 5 placebo recipients and 8 SARS-CoV-2 convalescent individuals. What the authors observed across the whole study: Compared with placebo recipients, Ad26.COV2.S recipients showed higher spike-specific TCR breadth (P = 0.0014). The study was not powered for comparison of responses between vaccine doses or regimens. Vaccine and placebo recipients had similar non-spike TCR breadth, a finding consistent with the vaccine containing only spike. The authors noted that the TCR breadth and depth analyses may have underestimated total T cell responses. After vaccination, spike-specific CD8+ and CD4+ T cell responses were reported to show substantial breadth.

About this clone itself: What this receptor recognizes is not known. The sample holds no much larger clone one base away, and base qualities are not on file.

The sample's treatment or condition label, decoded: 19 received Ad26.COV2.S at low or high dose, single or two shots; 5 received placebo; per-sample allocation not given. Repertoires of vaccine and placebo recipients were sequenced from samples collected on day 63 after the first injection. Between 29 July and 7 August 2020, Cohort 1b enrolled some 25 adults aged 18-55 years at one site in Boston, USA. Ad26.COV2.S was a replication-incompetent adenovirus type 26 vector that expressed a prefusion-stabilized SARS-CoV-2 spike protein derived from the original Wuhan strain. TCRbeta CDR3 regions were sequenced with the immunoSEQ Assay. After extraction, genomic DNA underwent amplification by bias-controlled multiplex PCR, followed by high-throughput sequencing. The authors' pipeline ran thus. To quantify the absolute abundance of every unique TCRbeta CDR3 region, sequences were collapsed and filtered. T cell fraction was estimated by normalization of TCRbeta template counts to usable DNA, with usable DNA being measured through amplification of reference genes present in all nucleated cells. Repertoire TCRs were annotated as SARS-CoV-2-specific by exact matching of V gene, CDR3 amino acid sequence and J gene to a known reactive TCR set. The reference SARS-CoV-2 TCR set was obtained from MIRA and was filtered for enrichment in COVID-19-positive ImmuneCODE repertoires, whereby public or cross-reactive TCRs were removed. Based on the MIRA antigens, annotated TCRs were further analysed at the level of specific ORF or position within ORF. Breadth was defined as annotated unique rearrangements over total unique productive rearrangements; depth was the summed frequency of those rearrangements. Two-sided Wilcoxon rank-sum tests were applied when comparing TCR breadth between groups. In its TCRdb copy, this immuneACCESS table keeps in-frame sequences only and misses some clones. Where compared with another copy, unresolved V genes explain less than half of these, and the others have no known cause. That table gives V, J and clone size, and the DNA gave D and trimming. Across this sample there are hundreds of thousands of clones, with 75% to 90% seen only once. About 11% of the sample is taken by the ten largest.

CDR1 and CDR2, per the germline V gene, are SGHVS and FQNEAQ. Relative to germline, V is 5 bases shorter and J is 2 bases shorter, with 16 bases between their ends. The CDR3 numbers 15 residues from cysteine through phenylalanine. Only the CDR3 portion is preserved as DNA: 45 bases, with reading frame beginning at the first base. This specimen consisted of peripheral blood, obtained in a trial of Ad26.COV2.S vaccine versus placebo. The rearrangement combines TRBV7-8 with TRBJ2-7; no confident D gene assignment can be made. This TCR came from a person aged 18-65 years who received the Ad26.COV2.S COVID-19 vaccine or a placebo. Here is the DNA: TGTGCCAGCAGCCCTCGGACCGATATAGCCTACGAGCAGTACTTC. Its protein is CASSPRTDIAYEQYF.